The 4 T cell receptor beta chains presented below share a single source sample, sequenced in a study of blood T cell repertoires in COVID-19. Assay used: immunoSEQ multiplex PCR; TCRdb lists only in-frame clones, some missing. The sample consists of about 200,000 clones, about nine tenths of them appearing once. Sequences were obtained from PBMCs or T cells enriched from blood (not recorded which). These receptors originate from a woman between 25 and 40 years old with acute COVID-19.

J is TRBJ2-2 and V is TRBV5-1, with a weak D call TRBD2 (5 bases). Germline CDR1 reads SGHRS; CDR2 reads YFSETQ. V lost 2 bases, J lost 7 bases, and 15 bases lay in between. There are 15 residues in the CDR3. In DNA, the CDR3 is TGCGCCAGCAGCTTTAACGGGGATATGAACGGGGAGCTGTTTTTT. As protein: CASSFNGDMNGELFF.

This sequence joins TRBV30 and TRBJ2-2; a weak D match, TRBD1 (5 bases). Germline V gene lookup returns CDR1 GTSNPN and CDR2 SVGIG (reference sequence). CDR3 length: 14 residues. V lost 4 bases and J lost 5, with 14 bases in between. CDR3 in amino acids: CAWKDMGITGELFF. Here the CDR3 DNA reads TGTGCCTGGAAGGACATGGGGATAACCGGGGAGCTGTTTTTT.

The V and J genes are TRBV4-3 and TRBJ1-2, with 7 nucleotides matching TRBD1. Germline-derived CDR1 and CDR2 are LGHNA and YSLEER. Trimming removed 1 base from V and 5 bases from J; junction bases left unmatched: 4. The CDR3 consists of 14 residues. The CDR3 protein is CASSQGQGGYGYTF. The DNA of the CDR3 is TGCGCCAGCAGCCAAGGCCAGGGGGGATATGGCTACACCTTC.

This chain joins TRBV14 and TRBJ2-7, with D hard to call. In germline, CDR1 is SGHDN, CDR2 FVKESK. This CDR3 comprises 17 residues. The V end was cut by 2 bases, the J end by 2 bases, with 19 bases between. CDR3 amino acids: CASSQRSVTRIPYEQYF. The DNA of the CDR3 is TGTGCCAGCAGCCAAAGGTCGGTAACCAGGATTCCCTACGAGCAGTACTTC.